Here is one T cell receptor (beta chain) with its context. Its antigen is not known. Study findings and constraints: The TCR gene usage of tumor memory CD4+ T cells clustered together with blood and lymph node memory CD4+ cells and with lymph node naive CD4+ cells. Tumor Treg TCRs overlapped most with tumor naive CD4+ cells.

CD25-based Treg depletion was applied to purified naive CD4+ T cells. V shed 3 bases and J 6 bases; nucleotides not matched to a gene: 11. The CDR3 runs 15 residues. From germline, CDR1 is SGHRS and CDR2 YFSETQ. After constant-region reverse-primer amplification, full-length variable regions underwent semi-nested PCR with Nested Universal Primer A. MiXCR, run by TCRdb on the 5' RACE reads, gives a single entry per CDR3 protein. The table shows about 8,900 distinct CDR3 sequences, with 27% occurring only once. The sequenced sample consisted of naive CD4+ T cells sorted from a lymph node. Described subset: naive CD4+ T cells, CD4+CD45RA+CD25-. V usage is TRBV5-1 and J usage is TRBJ2-7, with 8 nucleotides matching TRBD2. The receptor was isolated from a female donor with breast cancer. The CDR3 DNA reads TGCGCCAGCAGCTCCGGACTAGCCCCCCTGGGCGAGCAGTACTTC. It specifies CASSSGLAPLGEQYF.